This T cell receptor (beta chain) was sequenced in a study of response to subunit inactivated influenza vaccine. Study-wide findings and caveats: The study's authors posited that every seasonal influenza vaccination enlists few new T cells.

Trimming shortened V by 1 base and J by 4 bases, and 7 bases separated the two germline ends. The CDR3 is 13 residues long. Looked up from germline, CDR1 is LGHNA and CDR2 is YSLEER. This clonotype was counted only a few times. Its specificity is not known. A single record per CDR3 protein comes from TCRdb applying MiXCR to the RT-PCR reads. Seen here are about 310,000 distinct CDR3 sequences, around 22% observed once, and the top ten hold 10%. Sequences were derived from PBMCs from blood, sampled approximately 20 months after vaccination. The J gene is TRBJ1-2, the V gene TRBV4-3; D remains ambiguous. This clonotype originated in a man between 45 and 75 years old who received an inactivated influenza vaccine. The CDR3: CASSQGALYGYTF. The CDR3 bases are TGCGCCAGCAGCCAAGGGGCTCTCTATGGCTACACCTTC.